This is a list of T cell receptor beta chains from one sample in a study of PD-L1 blockade in urothelial cancer. TCRdb's copy holds only in-frame clones and misses some; the assay was immunoSEQ multiplex PCR. The repertoire holds about 63,000 clones, 81% seen once, with approximately 5.1% in the top ten. This specimen was PBMCs, taken around atezolizumab (anti-PD-L1) treatment. The receptor set was obtained from a man between 70 and 80 years old with urothelial cancer. Each CDR3 is given with its conserved first and last residue. The D gene is left open where the match is weak. Size is omitted from some rows. Given values are once, few, many or a class for expanded clones.

>NA|TRBJ2-5|TRBV7-9|NA
CASSPTGAQETQYF
TGTGCCAGCAGCCCGACAGGAGCTCAAGAGACCCAGTACTTC
>NA|TRBJ2-3|TRBV29-1|NA
CSVVTSGADTQYF
TGCAGCGTTGTGACTAGTGGGGCAGATACGCAGTATTTT
>NA|TRBJ1-2|TRBV25-1|NA
CASSEGGSPQGAGYTF
TGTGCCAGCAGTGAAGGGGGATCCCCACAGGGAGCGGGCTACACCTTC
>NA|TRBJ2-3|TRBV11-3|NA
CASSLGREKTDTQYF
TGTGCCAGCAGCTTGGGACGGGAGAAGACAGATACGCAGTATTTT
>NA|TRBJ2-1|TRBV7-8|TRBD1
CASSPRTGGWNEQFF
TGTGCCAGCAGCCCCCGGACAGGGGGATGGAATGAGCAGTTCTTC
>NA|TRBJ1-2|TRBV7-2|NA
CASSSEGDGYTF
TGTGCCAGCAGCAGCGAGGGGGATGGCTACACCTTC
>NA|TRBJ1-3|TRBV12-5|NA
CASGWRLGSGNTIYF
TGTGCTAGTGGTTGGCGGTTGGGCTCTGGAAACACCATATATTTT
>NA|TRBJ1-1|TRBV5-1|NA
CASKRGISTEAFF
TGCGCCAGCAAGCGAGGGATTTCGACTGAAGCTTTCTTT
>NA|TRBJ2-5|TRBV21-1|NA
CASSSGWTNQETQYF
TGTGCCAGCAGCAGCGGGTGGACCAACCAAGAGACCCAGTACTTC
>NA|TRBJ2-1|TRBV5-4|NA
CASSLGQNAYNEQFF
TGTGCCAGCAGCTTGGGGCAGAACGCTTACAATGAGCAGTTCTTC
>NA|TRBJ2-7|TRBV5-4|NA
CASSLDSQAREQYF
TGTGCCAGCAGTCTCGACAGTCAAGCGAGGGAGCAGTACTTC
>NA|TRBJ2-7|TRBV7-2|NA
CASSLGVTGTYEQYF
TGTGCCAGCAGCTTAGGAGTCACAGGAACCTACGAGCAGTACTTC
>NA|TRBJ2-1|TRBV4-2|NA
CASSRGSSQSNNEQFF
TGTGCCAGCAGCCGGGGCTCCAGCCAAAGCAACAATGAGCAGTTCTTC
>few|TRBJ2-7|TRBV5-4|TRBD2
CATRPGGSVEYEQYF
TGTGCCACCCGACCTGGCGGGAGCGTAGAATACGAGCAGTACTTC
>NA|TRBJ2-7|TRBV7-2|TRBD1
CASTLTGAGAPWEQYF
TGTGCCAGCACCCTAACAGGGGCCGGGGCCCCTTGGGAGCAGTACTTC
>NA|TRBJ2-5|TRBV5-6|NA
CASSLGLNRGGTQYF
TGTGCCAGCAGCTTGGGCCTGAACCGCGGAGGGACCCAGTACTTC
>once|TRBJ2-7|TRBV19|NA
CASSIGGREAYEQYF
TGTGCCAGTAGTATAGGTGGCAGGGAGGCCTACGAGCAGTACTTC
>NA|TRBJ2-3|TRBV5-1|TRBD2
CASSFGPGLAGPPGGTDTQYF
TGCGCCAGCAGCTTTGGTCCGGGACTAGCGGGGCCCCCGGGAGGCACAGATACGCAGTATTTT
>NA|TRBJ1-1|TRBV29-1|TRBD1
CSGKKGTGGGTEAFF
TGCAGCGGGAAGAAGGGGACAGGGGGAGGTACTGAAGCTTTCTTT
>NA|TRBJ2-5|TRBV12-5|NA
CASGLGGVLRETQYF
TGTGCTAGTGGTTTGGGCGGGGTCCTCCGGGAGACCCAGTACTTC
>NA|TRBJ1-2|TRBV19|NA
CASSIGLRNYGYTF
TGTGCCAGTAGTATTGGGCTGCGTAACTATGGCTACACCTTC
>few|TRBJ1-1|TRBV2|TRBD1
CASSDRGVGTEAFF
TGTGCCAGCAGTGACAGGGGGGTCGGCACTGAAGCTTTCTTT
>NA|TRBJ2-1|TRBV6-1|NA
CASSELWVTAGSYNEQFF
TGTGCCAGCAGTGAATTGTGGGTGACGGCGGGATCTTACAATGAGCAGTTCTTC
>NA|TRBJ2-5|TRBV6-6|TRBD1
CASRDRVETQYF
TGTGCCAGCCGGGACAGGGTAGAGACCCAGTACTTC
>NA|TRBJ1-1|TRBV5-1|NA
CASSSQGDTEAFF
TGCGCCAGCAGCTCGCAGGGTGACACTGAAGCTTTCTTT
>few|TRBJ2-7|TRBV27|NA
CASSFGTTLGGLYEQYF
TGTGCCAGCAGCTTTGGGACTACCCTAGGGGGTCTTTACGAGCAGTACTTC
>once|TRBJ2-5|TRBV11-3|TRBD2
CASSLGLARGGETQYF
TGTGCCAGCAGCTTGGGACTAGCCCGAGGGGGAGAGACCCAGTACTTC
>NA|TRBJ2-1|TRBV30|TRBD2
CACNSGLAGGYEQFF
TGTGCCTGTAACTCCGGACTAGCGGGAGGCTATGAGCAGTTCTTC
>NA|TRBJ2-2|TRBV4-2|TRBD2
CASSQDLMTSGHPNTGELFF
TGTGCCAGCAGCCAAGACCTAATGACTAGCGGCCACCCGAACACCGGGGAGCTGTTTTTT
>NA|TRBJ1-4|TRBV7-2|NA
CASSLGQNEKLFF
TGTGCCAGCAGCTTAGGACAGAATGAAAAACTGTTTTTT
>NA|TRBJ1-1|TRBV6-1|NA
CASRRDGLMNTEAFF
TGTGCCAGCCGGAGGGACGGTCTCATGAACACTGAAGCTTTCTTT
>once|TRBJ2-1|TRBV6-6|NA
CASSNTGGPHNEQFF
TGTGCCAGCAGTAATACGGGGGGCCCCCACAATGAGCAGTTCTTC
>NA|TRBJ2-3|TRBV7-8|NA
CASSLGQVNTDTQYF
TGTGCCAGCAGCTTAGGACAGGTCAACACAGATACGCAGTATTTT
>NA|TRBJ2-1|TRBV5-1|TRBD1
CASSLGDRDYNEQFF
TGCGCCAGCAGCTTGGGAGACAGGGACTACAATGAGCAGTTCTTC
>NA|TRBJ1-3|TRBV28|TRBD1
CASSPPLTGTRSGNTIYF
TGTGCCAGCAGTCCTCCGCTGACAGGGACCCGCTCTGGAAACACCATATATTTT
>NA|TRBJ1-5|TRBV7-6|NA
CASSLGRADQPQHF
TGTGCCAGCAGCCTTGGACGAGCGGATCAGCCCCAGCATTTT
>NA|TRBJ2-6|TRBV5-4|NA
CASSPTGANVLTF
TGTGCCAGCAGCCCAACTGGGGCCAACGTCCTGACTTTC